This T cell receptor beta chain was recovered during a study of Ad26.COV2.S vaccination and SARS-CoV-2 variants. General study points: Individuals receiving vaccine had higher spike-specific TCR breadth than placebo recipients did.

Indicated treatment: some 20 received Ad26.COV2.S at low or high dose, single or two shots; about 5 received placebo; per-sample allocation not given. Material that was analyzed had been drawn on day 63 after the first vaccine or placebo injection. Per germline, CDR1 LNHDA and CDR2 SQIVND (reference sequence). J was trimmed by 7 bases and V by 4 bases; bases with no gene match: 18. This CDR3 contains 18 residues. As for this clone: Antigen specificity is unknown.

Clones were sequenced by immunoSEQ multiplex PCR, and TCRdb holds only the in-frame ones, with some missing. The sample shows hundreds of thousands of clones, over 75% of them seen only once. The receptor's source is a person aged 18-65 years who received the Ad26.COV2.S COVID-19 vaccine or a placebo. The V call is TRBV19, the J call TRBJ2-3, with 9 bases identical to TRBD1. The sequences come from peripheral blood, collected in a trial of Ad26.COV2.S vaccine versus placebo. In DNA form, the CDR3 reads TGTGCCAGTAGTACCGAAGGACAGGGGCCGTCAGTACGGCATACGCAGTATTTT. Translating gives CASSTEGQGPSVRHTQYF.